The 17 T cell receptor beta chains given below trace back to one sample, sequenced in a study of blood T cell repertoires in COVID-19. Clones were read by immunoSEQ multiplex PCR, and TCRdb kept only the in-frame ones, dropping some. The sample yields roughly 130,000 clones, approximately 84% seen once. The sample consisted of peripheral blood. The receptors were sampled from an older woman with acute or convalescent COVID-19.

CDR3 DNA sequence: TGCGCCAGCAGCCCACGGGACAGAGCCTACGAGCAGTACTTC. Translated, it gives CASSPRDRAYEQYF. This chain uses TRBV4-1 with TRBJ2-7, with 7 bases identical to TRBD1. Germline V gene sequence: CDR1 MGHRA, CDR2 YSYEKL. The CDR3 consists of 14 residues. V lost 4 bases to trimming and J lost 2 bases; unmatched junction nucleotides: 5.

V and J are TRBV11-2 and TRBJ1-1, with TRBD1 matching over 7 bases. The J segment lost 6 bases and the V segment lost 4 bases, leaving 5 bases of the junction unmatched. Germline V gene lookup returns CDR1 SGHAT and CDR2 FQNNGV. The CDR3 runs 13 residues. The CDR3 protein is CASSSQGTAEAFF. CDR3 coding DNA: TGTGCCAGCAGCTCACAGGGGACCGCTGAAGCTTTCTTT. The entire variable domain, with the rest obtained from reference TRBV11-2 and TRBJ1-1, is as follows: EAGVAQSPRYKIIEKRQSVAFWCNPISGHATLYWYQQILGQGPKLLIQFQNNGVVDDSQLPKDRFSAERLKGVDSTLKIQPAKLEDSAVYLCASSSQGTAEAFFGQGTRLTVV.

CDR3: CASSLFSGYTF. In DNA form, the CDR3 reads TGTGCCAGCAGCTTGTTCTCGGGTTACACCTTC. The V call is TRBV5-6, the J call TRBJ1-2; D gene unclear. The CDR3 is 11 residues long. V was shortened by 1 base and J by 11 bases, with 9 bases between the two germline ends. Germline V gene sequence: CDR1 SGHDT, CDR2 YYEEEE.

The chain links TRBV2 to TRBJ2-7, with D maybe TRBD2 (6 bases). Germline V CDR1 and CDR2: SNHLY, FYNNEI. The CDR3 runs to 13 residues. V was pared by 5 bases and J by 5 bases, with 13 bases between. DNA for the CDR3: TGTGCCAGCAGTCAGGAGGGAAGCGACGAGCAGTACGTC. It is translated as CASSQEGSDEQYV.

The chain links TRBV7-8 to TRBJ1-2, with D maybe TRBD1 (6 bases). The germline CDR1 and CDR2 sequences are SGHVS and FQNEAQ. The CDR3 spans 17 residues. The V end lost 5 bases, the J end lost 3 bases, and 22 bases lay between the germline ends. This CDR3 reads CASSQFIQGRTYYGYTF. The CDR3 bases are TGTGCCAGCAGCCAATTTATACAGGGCAGGACCTACTATGGCTACACCTTC.

The V and J genes are TRBV10-1 and TRBJ2-3; no firm D call. There are 12 residues in the CDR3. Trimming removed 4 bases from V and 2 bases from J, with 4 bases in between. The germline CDR1 and CDR2 sequences are WNHNN and SYGVQD (reference sequence). The CDR3 DNA reads as TGCGCCAGCAGTGGGCCCACAGATACGCAGTATTTT. Translated, it gives CASSGPTDTQYF.

V and J are TRBV18 and TRBJ1-2; TRBD1 aligns across 10 bases. V shed 6 bases, J shed 9 bases, and the junction held 10 bases outside the gene matches. Looked up from germline, CDR1 is KGHSH and CDR2 is LQKENI. The CDR3 covers 14 residues. The CDR3 reads CASSSRQGANSYTF. The CDR3 DNA reads TGTGCCAGCTCGTCCCGACAGGGGGCGAACAGCTACACCTTC.

CDR3 DNA sequence: TGTGCCAGCAGCGTAGCCCCTGACAGCCACCACGAGCAGTACGTC. Amino acids: CASSVAPDSHHEQYV. This chain joins TRBV9 and TRBJ2-7, with D possibly TRBD1 on 5 matching bases. V lost 0 bases and J lost 5, with 15 bases in between. Germline V gene sequence: CDR1 SGDLS, CDR2 YYNGEE. The CDR3 length is 15 residues.

The chain is built from TRBV3-1 (or the pseudogene TRBV3-2) and TRBJ2-5; unclear D gene. The CDR3 loop spans 12 amino acids. Germline V lookup: CDR1 LGHDT, CDR2 YNNKEL (reference sequence). The V end was cut by 1 base, the J end by 5 bases, with 5 bases between. The DNA for the CDR3 is TGTGCCAGCAGCCAAGTCGGGGAGACCCAGTACTTC. Its translation is CASSQVGETQYF.

This sequence joins TRBV2 and TRBJ2-7; tentatively, D is TRBD2 (6 bases). V was cut by 8 bases and J by 3 bases, with 8 bases left in between. The germline V gene encodes CDR1 SNHLY and CDR2 FYNNEI. The CDR3 contains 11 residues. The CDR3 protein is CASAGSYEQYV. CDR3 nucleotide sequence: TGTGCCAGCGCGGGGAGCTACGAGCAGTACGTC.

CDR3 residues: CASSQGVGQGVYEQYF. CDR3 nucleotide sequence: TGTGCCAGCAGCCAAGGCGTAGGACAGGGGGTCTACGAGCAGTACTTC. J is TRBJ2-7 and V is TRBV3-1 (or the pseudogene TRBV3-2); TRBD1 matches at 10 bases. The CDR3 runs to 16 residues. V was pared by 1 base and J by 3 bases, with 6 bases of the junction left unmatched. Germline CDR1 and CDR2: LGHDT and YNNKEL (reference sequence).

The J gene is TRBJ1-1, the V gene TRBV10-3; TRBD1 matches 8 bases. The CDR3 runs 16 residues. The germline V gene encodes CDR1 ENHRY and CDR2 SYGVKD. V was clipped by 5 bases and J by 4 bases; unmatched bases: 12. CDR3 sequence reads: CAISSGTGGSGTEAFF. CDR3 nucleotides: TGTGCCATCAGTTCCGGGACAGGAGGCAGCGGCACTGAAGCTTTCTTT.

This clone was seen a handful of times. The gene calls are TRBV18 and TRBJ1-1; D is undetermined. In germline, CDR1 is KGHSH, CDR2 LQKENI. The CDR3 contains 15 residues. V lost 2 bases, J lost 1 base, and 11 bases lay in between. The CDR3 bases are TGTGCCAGCTCACCAGGAGGCGGACCGAACACTGAAGCTTTCTTT. Translating it yields CASSPGGGPNTEAFF.

This chain links TRBV5-1 with TRBJ1-5; 10 bases line up with TRBD1. CDR1 is SGHRS, CDR2 YFSETQ, per germline. This CDR3 has 15 amino acids. Trimming removed 4 bases from V and 5 bases from J; junction bases left unmatched: 6. The chain's CDR3 is CASSPRTGGDQPQHF. The CDR3, as DNA: TGCGCCAGCAGCCCCAGGACAGGGGGGGATCAGCCCCAGCATTTT.

The DNA of the CDR3 is TGTGCCAGCAGCCCCACCACAGGGGGTGGCTATGGCTACACCTTC. Protein product: CASSPTTGGGYGYTF. This chain joins TRBV2 and TRBJ1-2, with 8 bases identical to TRBD1. Per germline, CDR1 SNHLY and CDR2 FYNNEI. The V segment lost 6 bases and the J segment 4 bases; nucleotides outside the gene matches: 10. The CDR3 has 15 amino acids.

The genes are TRBV5-1 and TRBJ2-6, with no clear D. Trimming cost V 10 bases and J 0 bases, with 5 bases left between them. The CDR3 runs to 12 residues. Germline CDR1 reads SGHRS; CDR2 reads YFSETQ. The CDR3 spells CAVLSGANVLTF. The CDR3 DNA sequence: TGCGCCGTACTCTCTGGGGCCAACGTCCTGACTTTC.

This clone was found once. This chain uses TRBV11-2 with TRBJ1-2, with 7 bases identical to TRBD1. Germline lookup yields CDR1 SGHAT and CDR2 FQNNGV. The CDR3 covers 15 residues. The V segment lost 5 bases and the J segment 2 bases; nucleotides outside the gene matches: 8. CDR3 sequence (DNA): TGTGCCAGCAGCCTCCGAGGGGGCTGGAACTATGGCTACACCTTC. It codes for CASSLRGGWNYGYTF.